This TCR beta chain came from a study of CD8 T cells in ankylosing spondylitis. CDR1 LGHDT and CDR2 YNNKEL come from the germline V gene (reference sequence). The CDR3 sequence is 14 residues long. V shed 1 base and J shed 3 bases, with 9 bases lying between them. Notes on the study in general: The clones that were linked to disease were reported to be significantly enriched in matched synovial fluid samples from ankylosing spondylitis patients.

TCRdb reprocessed the 5' RACE reads via MiXCR and lists one record per CDR3 protein. The sample has 250,000 to 350,000 distinct CDR3 sequences; around 18% are singletons. For this clonotype: The antigen remains unidentified.

The origin of this receptor is a male donor with ankylosing spondylitis or in good health (not recorded which). This chain uses TRBV3-1 with TRBJ1-1; the D is unclear. The sample comprised blood, either unsorted or a sorted T cell fraction (not recorded which). The CDR3 loop reads CASSQASRDTEAFF. CDR3 nucleotides: TGTGCCAGCAGCCAAGCTTCAAGGGACACTGAAGCTTTCTTT.